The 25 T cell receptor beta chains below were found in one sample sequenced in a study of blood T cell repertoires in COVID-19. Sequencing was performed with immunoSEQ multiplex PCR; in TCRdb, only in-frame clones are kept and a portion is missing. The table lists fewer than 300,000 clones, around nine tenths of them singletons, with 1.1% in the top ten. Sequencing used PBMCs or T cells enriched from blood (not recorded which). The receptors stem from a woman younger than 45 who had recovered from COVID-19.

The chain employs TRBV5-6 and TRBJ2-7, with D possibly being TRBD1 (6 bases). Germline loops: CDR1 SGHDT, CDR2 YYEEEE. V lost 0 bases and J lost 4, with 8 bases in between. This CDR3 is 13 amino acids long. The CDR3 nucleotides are TGTGCCAGCAGCTTGGCAACAGGGTACGAGCAGTACTTC. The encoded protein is CASSLATGYEQYF.

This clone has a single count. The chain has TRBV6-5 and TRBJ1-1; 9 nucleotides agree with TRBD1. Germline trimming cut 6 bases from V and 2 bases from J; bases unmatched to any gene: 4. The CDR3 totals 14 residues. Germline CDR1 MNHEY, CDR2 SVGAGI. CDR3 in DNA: TGTGCCAGCAGGTCGGGACAGGGAAACACTGAAGCTTTCTTT. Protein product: CASRSGQGNTEAFF.

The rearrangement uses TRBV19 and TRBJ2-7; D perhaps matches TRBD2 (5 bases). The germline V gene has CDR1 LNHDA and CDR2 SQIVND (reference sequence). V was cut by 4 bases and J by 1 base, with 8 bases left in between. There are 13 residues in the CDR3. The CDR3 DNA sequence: TGTGCCAGTAGTACGAGGGATTCCTACGAGCAGTACTTC. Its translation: CASSTRDSYEQYF.

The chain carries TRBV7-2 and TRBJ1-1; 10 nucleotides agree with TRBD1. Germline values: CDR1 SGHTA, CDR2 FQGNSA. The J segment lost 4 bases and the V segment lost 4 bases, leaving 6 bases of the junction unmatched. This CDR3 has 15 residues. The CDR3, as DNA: TGTGCCAGCAGCTCGACAGGGGGCATTGGCACTGAAGCTTTCTTT. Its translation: CASSSTGGIGTEAFF. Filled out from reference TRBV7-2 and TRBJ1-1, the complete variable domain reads GAGVSQSPSNKVTEKGKDVELRCDPISGHTALYWYRQSLGQGLEFLIYFQGNSAPDKSGLPSDRFSAERTGGSVSTLTIQRTQQEDSAVYLCASSSTGGIGTEAFFGQGTRLTVV.

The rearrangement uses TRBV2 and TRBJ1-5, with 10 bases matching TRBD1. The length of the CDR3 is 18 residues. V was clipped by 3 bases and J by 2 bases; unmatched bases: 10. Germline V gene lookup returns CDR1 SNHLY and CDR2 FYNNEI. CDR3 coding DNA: TGTGCCAGCAGTGAGAGAGACAGGGGGCTGGAGGGCAATCAGCCCCAGCATTTT. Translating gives CASSERDRGLEGNQPQHF.

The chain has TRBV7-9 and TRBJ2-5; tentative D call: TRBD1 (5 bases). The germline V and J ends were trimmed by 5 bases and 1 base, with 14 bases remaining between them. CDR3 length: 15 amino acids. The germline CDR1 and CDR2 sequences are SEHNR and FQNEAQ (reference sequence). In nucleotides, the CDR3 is TGTGCCAGCAGCCCCGTCGGACAAACCCAAGAGACCCAGTACTTC. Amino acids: CASSPVGQTQETQYF.

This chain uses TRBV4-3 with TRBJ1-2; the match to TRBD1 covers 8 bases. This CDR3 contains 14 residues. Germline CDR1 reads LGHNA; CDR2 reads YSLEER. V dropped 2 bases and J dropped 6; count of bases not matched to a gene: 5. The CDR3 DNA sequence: TGCGCCAGCAGCCAACTGGACAGGGCTAATGGCTACACCTTC. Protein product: CASSQLDRANGYTF.

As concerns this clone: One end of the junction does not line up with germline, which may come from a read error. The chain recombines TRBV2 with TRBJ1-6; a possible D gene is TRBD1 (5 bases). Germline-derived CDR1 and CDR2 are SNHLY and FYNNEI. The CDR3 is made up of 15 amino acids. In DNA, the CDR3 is TGTGCCAGCAGCGAAGACAGCTCCTATAATTCACCCCTCCACTTT. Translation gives CASSEDSSYNSPLHF. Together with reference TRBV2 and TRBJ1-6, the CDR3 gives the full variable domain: EPEVTQTPSHQVTQMGQEVILRCVPISNHLYFYWYRQILGQKVEFLVSFYNNEISEKSEIFDDQFSVERPDGSNFTLKIRSTKLEDSAMYFCASSEDSSYNSPLHFGNGTRLTVT.

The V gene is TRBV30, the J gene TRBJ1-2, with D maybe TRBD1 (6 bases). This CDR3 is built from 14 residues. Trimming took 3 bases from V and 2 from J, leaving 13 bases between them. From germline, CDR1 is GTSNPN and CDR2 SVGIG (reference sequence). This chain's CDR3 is CAWRTRGANYGYTF. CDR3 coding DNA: TGTGCCTGGAGAACTCGGGGGGCCAACTATGGCTACACCTTC.

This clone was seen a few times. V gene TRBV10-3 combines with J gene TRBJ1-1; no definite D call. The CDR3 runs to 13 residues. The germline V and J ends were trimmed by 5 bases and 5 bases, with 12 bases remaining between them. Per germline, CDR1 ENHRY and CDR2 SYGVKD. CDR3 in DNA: TGTGCCATCAGTCAAACGGGCGGGACTGAAGCTTTCTTT. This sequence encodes CAISQTGGTEAFF.

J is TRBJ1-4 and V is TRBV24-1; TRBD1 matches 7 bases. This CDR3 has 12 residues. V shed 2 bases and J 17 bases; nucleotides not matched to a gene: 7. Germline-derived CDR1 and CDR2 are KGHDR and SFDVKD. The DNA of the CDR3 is TGTGCCACCAGTGATTCCCAGGGGGACACTTTTTTT. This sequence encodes CATSDSQGDTFF.

The CDR3 DNA reads as TGTGCCAGCAGCCAAGATATCGGGGCTGGGGCCAACGTCCTGACTTTC. It codes for CASSQDIGAGANVLTF. This chain connects TRBV3-1 (or the pseudogene TRBV3-2) to TRBJ2-6; tentative D call: TRBD2 (5 bases). The CDR3 consists of 16 residues. CDR1 is LGHDT and CDR2 is YNNKEL in the germline V gene (reference sequence). Trimming shortened V by 0 bases and J by 2 bases, and 8 bases separated the two germline ends.

CDR3 DNA sequence: TGTGCCAGCAGCTCCCGAAATAGCCTCACCGGGGAGCTGTTTTTT. As protein: CASSSRNSLTGELFF. The chain carries TRBV5-8 and TRBJ2-2; D is unresolved. CDR1 is SGHTS and CDR2 is YDEGEE in the germline V gene. V lost 3 bases, J lost 4 bases, and 13 bases lay in between. There are 15 residues in the CDR3.

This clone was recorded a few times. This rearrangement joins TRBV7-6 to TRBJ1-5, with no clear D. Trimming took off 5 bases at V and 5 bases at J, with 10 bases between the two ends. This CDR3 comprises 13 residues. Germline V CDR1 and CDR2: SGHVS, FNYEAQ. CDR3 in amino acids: CASSPGPYQPQHF. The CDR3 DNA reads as TGTGCCAGCAGCCCAGGCCCCTATCAGCCCCAGCATTTT.

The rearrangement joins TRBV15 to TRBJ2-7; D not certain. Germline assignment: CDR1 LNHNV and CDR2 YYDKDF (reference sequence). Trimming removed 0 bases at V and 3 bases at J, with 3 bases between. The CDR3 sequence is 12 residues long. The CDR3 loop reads CATSRDYYEQYF. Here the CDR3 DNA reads TGTGCCACCAGCAGAGATTACTACGAGCAGTACTTC. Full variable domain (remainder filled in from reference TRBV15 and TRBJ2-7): DAMVIQNPRYQVTQFGKPVTLSCSQTLNHNVMYWYQQKSSQAPKLLFHYYDKDFNNEADTPDNFQSRRPNTSFCFLDIRSPGLGDTAMYLCATSRDYYEQYFGPGTRLTVT.

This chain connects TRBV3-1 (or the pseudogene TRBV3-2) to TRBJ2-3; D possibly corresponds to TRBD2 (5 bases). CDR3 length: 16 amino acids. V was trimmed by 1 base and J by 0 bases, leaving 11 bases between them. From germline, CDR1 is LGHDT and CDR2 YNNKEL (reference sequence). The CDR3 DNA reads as TGTGCCAGCAGCCAAGGGTCGGGAACTAGCACAGATACGCAGTATTTT. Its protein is CASSQGSGTSTDTQYF.

The CDR3 sequence: CASSFTMAGVGTGELFF. The CDR3 DNA is TGTGCCAGCAGTTTTACAATGGCGGGAGTGGGGACCGGGGAGCTGTTTTTT. The chain carries TRBV7-3 and TRBJ2-2; 7 bases align to TRBD2. The junction had 15 bases not matched to a gene; V was cut back by 6 bases and J by 5 bases. The length of the CDR3 is 17 residues. CDR1 is SGHTA, CDR2 FQGTGA, per germline. The whole variable domain, filled in from reference TRBV7-3 and TRBJ2-2, reads GAGVSQTPSNKVTEKGKYVELRCDPISGHTALYWYRQSLGQGPEFLIYFQGTGAADDSGLPNDRFFAVRPEGSVSTLKIQRTERGDSAVYLCASSFTMAGVGTGELFFGEGSRLTVL.

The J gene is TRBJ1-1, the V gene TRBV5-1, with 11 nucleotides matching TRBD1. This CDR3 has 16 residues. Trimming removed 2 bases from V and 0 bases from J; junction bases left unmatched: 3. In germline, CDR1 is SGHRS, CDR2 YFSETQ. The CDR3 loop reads CASSFRTGGLNTEAFF. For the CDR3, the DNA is TGCGCCAGCAGCTTCAGGACAGGGGGCTTGAACACTGAAGCTTTCTTT.

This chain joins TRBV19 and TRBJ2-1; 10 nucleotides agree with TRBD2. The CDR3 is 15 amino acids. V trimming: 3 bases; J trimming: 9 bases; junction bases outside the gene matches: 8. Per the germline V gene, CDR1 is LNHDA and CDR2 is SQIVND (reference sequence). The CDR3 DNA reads TGTGCCAGTAGTATTGTAGCGGGAGGTTCACGTGAGCAGTTCTTC. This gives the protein CASSIVAGGSREQFF.

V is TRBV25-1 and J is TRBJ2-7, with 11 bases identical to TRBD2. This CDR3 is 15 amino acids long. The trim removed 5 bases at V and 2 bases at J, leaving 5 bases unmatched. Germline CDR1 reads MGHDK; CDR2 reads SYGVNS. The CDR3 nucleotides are TGTGCCAGCAGTCCGCTAGCGGGAGGAACCTACGAGCAGTACTTC. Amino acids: CASSPLAGGTYEQYF.

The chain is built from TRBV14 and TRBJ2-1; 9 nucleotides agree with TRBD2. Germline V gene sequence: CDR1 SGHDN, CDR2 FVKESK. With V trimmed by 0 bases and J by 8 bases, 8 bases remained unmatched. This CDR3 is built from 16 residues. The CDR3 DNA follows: TGTGCCAGCAGCCAAGATCTCCCTTTAGCGGGAGATGAGCAGTTCTTC. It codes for CASSQDLPLAGDEQFF.

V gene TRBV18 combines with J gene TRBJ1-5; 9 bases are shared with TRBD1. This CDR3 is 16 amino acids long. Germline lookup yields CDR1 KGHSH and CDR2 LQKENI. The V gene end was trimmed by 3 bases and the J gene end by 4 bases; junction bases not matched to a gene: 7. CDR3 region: CASSPWDRATNQPQHF. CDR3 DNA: TGTGCCAGCTCACCTTGGGACAGGGCAACTAATCAGCCCCAGCATTTT.

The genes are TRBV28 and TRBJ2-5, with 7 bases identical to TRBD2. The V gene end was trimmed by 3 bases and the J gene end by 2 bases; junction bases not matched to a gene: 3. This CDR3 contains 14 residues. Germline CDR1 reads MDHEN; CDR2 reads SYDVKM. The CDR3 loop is CASSFLADQETQYF. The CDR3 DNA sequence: TGTGCCAGCAGTTTCCTAGCGGATCAAGAGACCCAGTACTTC.

The CDR3 nucleotides read TGTGCCAGTAGTACCTCAGGACTAGCGGCTGAGCAGTTCTTC. It specifies CASSTSGLAAEQFF. V and J are TRBV19 and TRBJ2-1; 10 nucleotides line up with TRBD2. The germline gives CDR1 LNHDA, CDR2 SQIVND (reference sequence). V lost 4 bases, J lost 9 bases, and 6 bases stayed unmatched. The CDR3 runs to 14 residues.

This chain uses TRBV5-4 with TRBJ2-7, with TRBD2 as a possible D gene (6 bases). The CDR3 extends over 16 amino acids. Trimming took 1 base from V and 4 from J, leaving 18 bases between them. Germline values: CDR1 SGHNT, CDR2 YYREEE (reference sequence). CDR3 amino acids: CASSLPRGAGSYEQYF. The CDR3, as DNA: TGTGCCAGCAGCTTGCCCCGTGGAGCGGGCTCTTACGAGCAGTACTTC.